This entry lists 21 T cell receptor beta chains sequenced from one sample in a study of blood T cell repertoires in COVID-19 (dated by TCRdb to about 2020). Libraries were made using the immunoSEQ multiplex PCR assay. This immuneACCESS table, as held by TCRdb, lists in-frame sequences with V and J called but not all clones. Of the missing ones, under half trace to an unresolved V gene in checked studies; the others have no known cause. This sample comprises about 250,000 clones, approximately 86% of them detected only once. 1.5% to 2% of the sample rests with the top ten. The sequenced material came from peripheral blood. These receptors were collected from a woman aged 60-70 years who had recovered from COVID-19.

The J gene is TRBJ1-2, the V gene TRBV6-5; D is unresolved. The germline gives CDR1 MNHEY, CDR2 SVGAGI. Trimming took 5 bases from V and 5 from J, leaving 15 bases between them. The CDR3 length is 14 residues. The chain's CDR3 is CASSMVPRGYGYTF. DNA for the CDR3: TGTGCCAGCAGTATGGTCCCGCGAGGATATGGCTACACCTTC.

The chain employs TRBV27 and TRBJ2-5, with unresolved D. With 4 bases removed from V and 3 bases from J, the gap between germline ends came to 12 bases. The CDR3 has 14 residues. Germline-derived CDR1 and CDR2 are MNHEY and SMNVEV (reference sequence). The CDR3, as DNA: TGTGCCAGCAGTTGGCTCCCCAACGAAGAGACCCAGTACTTC. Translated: CASSWLPNEETQYF.

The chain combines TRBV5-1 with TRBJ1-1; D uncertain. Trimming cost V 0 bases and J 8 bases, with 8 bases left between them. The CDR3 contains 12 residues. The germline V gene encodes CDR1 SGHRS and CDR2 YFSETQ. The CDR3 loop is CASSLVVPEAFF. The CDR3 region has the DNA TGCGCCAGCAGCTTGGTAGTACCCGAAGCTTTCTTT.

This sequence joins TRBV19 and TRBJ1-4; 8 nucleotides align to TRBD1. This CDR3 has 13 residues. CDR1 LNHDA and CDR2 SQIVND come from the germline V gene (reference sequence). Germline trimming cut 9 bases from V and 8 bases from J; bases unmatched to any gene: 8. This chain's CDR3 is CASKNRGWEKLFF. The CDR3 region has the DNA TGTGCCAGCAAGAACAGGGGGTGGGAAAAACTGTTTTTT.

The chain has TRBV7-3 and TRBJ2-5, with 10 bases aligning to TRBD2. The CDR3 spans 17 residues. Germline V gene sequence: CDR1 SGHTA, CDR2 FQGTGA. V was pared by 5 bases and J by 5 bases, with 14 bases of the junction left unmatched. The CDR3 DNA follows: TGTGCCAGCAGCACGGGGCTAGCGGGGGTCCCGTTTGAGACCCAGTACTTC. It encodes CASSTGLAGVPFETQYF.

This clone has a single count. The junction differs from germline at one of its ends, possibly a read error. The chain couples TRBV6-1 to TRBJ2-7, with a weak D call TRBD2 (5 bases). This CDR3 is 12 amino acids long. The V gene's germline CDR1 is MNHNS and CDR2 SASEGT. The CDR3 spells CASREGSYEQYF. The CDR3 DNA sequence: TGTGCCAGCAGGGAAGGGAGCTACGAGCAGTACTTC.

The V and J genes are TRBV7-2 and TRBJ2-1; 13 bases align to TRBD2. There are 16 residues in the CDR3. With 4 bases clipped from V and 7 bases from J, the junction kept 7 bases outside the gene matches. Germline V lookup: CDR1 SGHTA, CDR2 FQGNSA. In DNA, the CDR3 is TGTGCCAGCAGCTCGTCTCTGACTAGCGGGGGGAATGAGCAGTTCTTC. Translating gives CASSSSLTSGGNEQFF.

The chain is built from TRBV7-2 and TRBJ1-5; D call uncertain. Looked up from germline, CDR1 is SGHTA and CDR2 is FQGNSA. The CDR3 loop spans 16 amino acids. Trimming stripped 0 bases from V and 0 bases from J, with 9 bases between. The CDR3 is CASSLAASYSNQPQHF. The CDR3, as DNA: TGTGCCAGCAGCTTAGCAGCGTCTTATAGCAATCAGCCCCAGCATTTT.

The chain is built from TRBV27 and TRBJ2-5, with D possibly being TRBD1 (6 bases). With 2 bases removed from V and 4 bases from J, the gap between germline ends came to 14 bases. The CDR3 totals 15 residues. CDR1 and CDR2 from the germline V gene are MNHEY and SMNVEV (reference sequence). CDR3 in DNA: TGTGCCAGCAGTTTAGGGCAGGGGTTTCGAGAGACCCAGTACTTC. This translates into CASSLGQGFRETQYF.

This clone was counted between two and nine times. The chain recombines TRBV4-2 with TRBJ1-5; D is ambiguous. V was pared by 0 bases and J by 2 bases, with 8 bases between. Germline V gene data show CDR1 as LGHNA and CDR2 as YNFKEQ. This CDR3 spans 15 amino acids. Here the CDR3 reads CASSQDLGGNQPQHF. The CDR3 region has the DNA TGTGCCAGCAGCCAAGATCTTGGAGGCAATCAGCCCCAGCATTTT.

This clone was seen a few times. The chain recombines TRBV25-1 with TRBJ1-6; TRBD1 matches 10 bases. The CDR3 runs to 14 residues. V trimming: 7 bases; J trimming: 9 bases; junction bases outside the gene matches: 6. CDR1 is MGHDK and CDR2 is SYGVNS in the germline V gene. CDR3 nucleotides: TGTGCCAGCACGCCGACAGGGGGCTCTTCACCCCTCCACTTT. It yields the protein CASTPTGGSSPLHF.

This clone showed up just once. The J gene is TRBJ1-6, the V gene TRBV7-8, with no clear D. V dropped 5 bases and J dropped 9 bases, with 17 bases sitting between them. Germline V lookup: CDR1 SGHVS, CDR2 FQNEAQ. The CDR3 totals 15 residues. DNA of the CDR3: TGTGCCAGCAGCCCCACAAGTACGTTCCCTTCACCCCTCCACTTT. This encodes CASSPTSTFPSPLHF.

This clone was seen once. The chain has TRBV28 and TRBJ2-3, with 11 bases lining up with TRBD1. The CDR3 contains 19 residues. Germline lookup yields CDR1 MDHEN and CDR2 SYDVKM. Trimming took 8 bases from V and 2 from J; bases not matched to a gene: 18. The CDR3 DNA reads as TGTGCCAGCGTAGGCCTAGGGACAGGGGGAATGGGCGCCACAGATACGCAGTATTTT. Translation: CASVGLGTGGMGATDTQYF. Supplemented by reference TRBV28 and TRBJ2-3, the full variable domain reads DVKVTQSSRYLVKRTGEKVFLECVQDMDHENMFWYRQDPGLGLRLIYFSYDVKMKEKGDIPEGYSVSREKKERFSLILESASTNQTSMYLCASVGLGTGGMGATDTQYFGPGTRLTVL.

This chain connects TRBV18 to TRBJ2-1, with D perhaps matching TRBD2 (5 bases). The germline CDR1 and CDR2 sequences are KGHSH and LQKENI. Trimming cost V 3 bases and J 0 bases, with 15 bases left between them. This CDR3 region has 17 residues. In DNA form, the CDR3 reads TGTGCCAGCTCACCGTTTGGGAGTCCCGGCTCCTACAATGAGCAGTTCTTC. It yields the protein CASSPFGSPGSYNEQFF.

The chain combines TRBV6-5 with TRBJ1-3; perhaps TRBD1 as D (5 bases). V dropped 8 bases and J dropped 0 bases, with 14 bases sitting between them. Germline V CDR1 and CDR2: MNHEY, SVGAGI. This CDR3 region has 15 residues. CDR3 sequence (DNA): TGTGCCAGCCGGCAGGGATTTCTCTCTGGAAACACCATATATTTT. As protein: CASRQGFLSGNTIYF.

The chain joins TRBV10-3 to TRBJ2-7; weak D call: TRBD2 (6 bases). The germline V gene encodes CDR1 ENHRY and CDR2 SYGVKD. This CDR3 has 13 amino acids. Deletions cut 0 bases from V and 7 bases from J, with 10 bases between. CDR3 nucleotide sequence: TGTGCCATCAGTGAGTCTGGAGGGTGGGAGCAGTACTTC. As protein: CAISESGGWEQYF.

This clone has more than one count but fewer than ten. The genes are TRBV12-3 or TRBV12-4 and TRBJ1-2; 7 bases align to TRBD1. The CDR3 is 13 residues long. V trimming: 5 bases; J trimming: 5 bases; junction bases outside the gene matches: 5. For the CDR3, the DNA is TGTGCCAGCAGTGTTATGACAGGGTATGGCTACACCTTC. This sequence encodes CASSVMTGYGYTF.

The CDR3: CSVELQGGGPQHF. The CDR3, as DNA: TGCAGCGTTGAATTACAGGGCGGGGGGCCCCAGCATTTT. The gene calls are TRBV29-1 and TRBJ1-5; a possible D gene is TRBD1 (6 bases). Germline V gives CDR1 SQVTM, CDR2 ANQGSEA. Trimming stripped 2 bases from V and 9 bases from J, with 14 bases between. This CDR3 is built from 13 residues.

CDR3 bases: TGCGCCAGCAGCCAAGACAGGGGATCGGGAAACACCATATATTTT. This encodes CASSQDRGSGNTIYF. The rearrangement joins TRBV4-3 to TRBJ1-3; D is perhaps TRBD1 (6 bases). This CDR3 spans 15 amino acids. Deletions cut 0 bases from V and 4 bases from J, with 10 bases between. Germline loops: CDR1 LGHNA, CDR2 YSLEER.

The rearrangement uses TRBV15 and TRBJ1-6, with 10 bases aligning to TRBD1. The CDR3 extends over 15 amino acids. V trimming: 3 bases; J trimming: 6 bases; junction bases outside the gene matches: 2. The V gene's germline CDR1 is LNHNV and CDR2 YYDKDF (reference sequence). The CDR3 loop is CATSRGTGVNSPLHF. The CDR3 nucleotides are TGTGCCACCAGCAGGGGGACAGGGGTTAATTCACCCCTCCACTTT.

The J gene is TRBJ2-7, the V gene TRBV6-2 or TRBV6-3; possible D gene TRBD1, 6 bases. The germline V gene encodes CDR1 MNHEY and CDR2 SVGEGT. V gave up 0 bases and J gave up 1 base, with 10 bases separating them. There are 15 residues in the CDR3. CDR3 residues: CASSYSGARSYEQYF. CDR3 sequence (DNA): TGTGCCAGCAGTTACTCGGGGGCAAGATCCTACGAGCAGTACTTC.